A selection of T cell receptor beta chains follows, all from one sample in a study of blood T cell repertoires in COVID-19. Sequencing was performed with immunoSEQ multiplex PCR; in TCRdb, only in-frame clones are kept and a portion is missing. The table records some 250,000 clones, under 85% of them present only once. The sample was peripheral blood. These receptors all come from a man aged 25-40 years who had recovered from COVID-19. Each CDR3 is given with its conserved first and last residue. A D gene is named only where the DNA matches it firmly. Clone sizes are given selectively: once, few, many, or a class where the clone is expanded.

len,d_gene,v_gene,abundance,j_gene,CDR3aa,CDR3nt
14,NA,TRBV5-1,NA,TRBJ2-5,CASSPGGGAETQYF,TGCGCCAGCAGCCCCGGTGGGGGGGCCGAGACCCAGTACTTC
16,TRBD1,TRBV3-1/TRBV3-2,once,TRBJ1-2,CASSQVLPGQGYGYTF,TGTGCCAGCAGCCAAGTTCTTCCGGGACAGGGCTATGGCTACACCTTC
12,NA,TRBV2,few,TRBJ2-3,CASMRFADTQYF,TGTGCCAGCATGAGGTTCGCAGATACGCAGTATTTT
10,NA,TRBV20-1,NA,TRBJ2-3,CSATADTQYF,TGCAGTGCTACGGCAGATACGCAGTATTTT
15,TRBD1,TRBV7-3,NA,TRBJ2-7,CASSLSSGQGYEQYF,TGTGCCAGCAGCCTCTCCTCGGGACAGGGTTACGAGCAGTACTTC
13,TRBD1,TRBV4-1,NA,TRBJ1-6,CASSPQGDSPLHF,TGCGCCAGCAGCCCCCAGGGGGATTCACCCCTCCACTTT
13,NA,TRBV9,NA,TRBJ1-1,CASSTQMNTEAFF,TGTGCCAGCAGCACCCAGATGAACACTGAAGCTTTCTTT
16,NA,TRBV10-3,NA,TRBJ2-1,CAISESAAITYNEQFF,TGTGCCATCAGTGAGTCGGCAGCGATTACCTACAATGAGCAGTTCTTC
12,TRBD1,TRBV13,NA,TRBJ1-2,CASRGGDYGYTF,TGTGCCAGCAGAGGGGGCGACTATGGCTACACCTTC
14,NA,TRBV7-3,NA,TRBJ2-3,CASSFSRGTDTQYF,TGTGCCAGCAGCTTTTCAAGAGGCACAGATACGCAGTATTTT
13,NA,TRBV5-6,NA,TRBJ2-2,CASSLGREEELFF,TGTGCCAGCAGCTTGGGCCGCGAGGAGGAGCTGTTTTTT
15,TRBD1,TRBV5-6,NA,TRBJ1-6,CASSLGQGRNSPLHF,TGTGCCAGCAGCTTGGGACAGGGGCGGAATTCACCCCTCCACTTT
15,TRBD1,TRBV5-1,few,TRBJ1-2,CASSPNPGTGGGYTF,TGCGCCAGCAGCCCTAACCCCGGGACAGGGGGCGGCTACACCTTC
14,NA,TRBV6-2/TRBV6-3,NA,TRBJ2-4,CASSYSDSLNIQYF,TGTGCCAGCAGTTACTCGGACAGCCTGAACATTCAGTACTTC
15,TRBD2,TRBV13,NA,TRBJ2-7,CASHPLGGGPGEQYF,TGTGCCAGCCACCCCCTGGGCGGGGGGCCGGGTGAGCAGTACTTC
13,NA,TRBV2,NA,TRBJ2-1,CASSEAGLNEQFF,TGTGCCAGCAGTGAGGCAGGGTTGAATGAGCAGTTCTTC
15,NA,TRBV19,once,TRBJ1-6,CASSTGPSAGSPLHF,TGTGCCAGTAGTACAGGACCGAGTGCGGGATCACCCCTCCACTTT
14,TRBD2,TRBV5-1,NA,TRBJ2-3,CASKTSGGEDTQYF,TGCGCCAGCAAAACTAGCGGGGGGGAAGATACGCAGTATTTT